These 14 T cell receptor beta chains originate from one sample sequenced in a study of T cells in localized non-small cell lung cancer. This table comes from immunoSEQ multiplex PCR, and its TCRdb copy is limited to in-frame clones, with some not included. The top ten hold about two fifths of the sample, which has tens of thousands of clones, 78% seen once. This sample comprised peripheral blood, obtained before any cancer treatment. The receptor set was obtained from a male donor aged 60 or older with stage II squamous cell lung carcinoma.

This sequence joins TRBV5-8 and TRBJ2-7, with D perhaps matching TRBD2 (5 bases). Germline CDR1 SGHTS, CDR2 YDEGEE. The CDR3 is 14 amino acids. Trimming removed 3 bases from V and 4 bases from J, with 14 bases in between. CDR3 sequence (DNA): TGTGCCAGCAGCTACGGGGTCGGCGGTTACGAGCAGTACTTC. It is translated as CASSYGVGGYEQYF. The whole variable domain, filled in from reference TRBV5-8 and TRBJ2-7, reads EAGVTQSPTHLIKTRGQQATLRCSPISGHTSVYWYQQALGLGLQFLLWYDEGEERNRGNFPPRFSGRQFPNYSSELNVNALELEDSALYLCASSYGVGGYEQYFGPGTRLTVT.

This sequence joins TRBV7-9 and TRBJ2-7, with D unclear. With 4 bases removed from V and 9 bases from J, the gap between germline ends came to 10 bases. This CDR3 contains 11 residues. CDR1 is SEHNR, CDR2 FQNEAQ, per germline (reference sequence). Here the CDR3 reads CASSSSTGQYF. In DNA, the CDR3 is TGTGCCAGCAGCTCGAGTACTGGGCAGTACTTC. Variable domain in full (rest from reference TRBV7-9 and TRBJ2-7): DTGVSQNPRHKITKRGQNVTFRCDPISEHNRLYWYRQTLGQGPEFLTYFQNEAQLEKSRLLSDRFSAERPKGSFSTLEIQRTEQGDSAMYLCASSSSTGQYFGPGTRLTVT.

A few counts support this clone. This sequence joins TRBV7-9 and TRBJ1-1, with TRBD1 as a possible D gene (6 bases). Trimming shortened V by 5 bases and J by 9 bases, and 10 bases separated the two germline ends. The CDR3 covers 11 residues. From germline, CDR1 is SEHNR and CDR2 FQNEAQ (reference sequence). The CDR3 loop reads CASSPGQKAFF. DNA of the CDR3: TGTGCCAGCAGCCCAGGACAGAAAGCTTTCTTT.

This chain links TRBV7-6 with TRBJ2-3; 7 nucleotides match TRBD2. Germline CDR1 reads SGHVS; CDR2 reads FNYEAQ. This CDR3 is built from 15 residues. V trimming: 5 bases; J trimming: 2 bases; junction bases outside the gene matches: 7. As DNA, the CDR3 is TGTGCCAGCAGCGGATCTAGCGGACTCACAGATACGCAGTATTTT. Translation: CASSGSSGLTDTQYF.

The chain is built from TRBV5-1 and TRBJ1-1, with D hard to call. The CDR3 has 13 amino acids. Trimming took 1 base from V and 5 from J, leaving 9 bases between them. The V gene's germline CDR1 is SGHRS and CDR2 YFSETQ. The CDR3 coding sequence is TGCGCCAGCAGCTTGCGGGATCCGACTGAAGCTTTCTTT. The encoded protein is CASSLRDPTEAFF.

The genes are TRBV30 and TRBJ2-3, with 7 bases that match TRBD1. The germline gives CDR1 GTSNPN, CDR2 SVGIG (reference sequence). The junction had 6 bases not matched to a gene; V was cut back by 3 bases and J by 3 bases. The CDR3 has 14 amino acids. The CDR3 spells CAWRNKGATDTQYF. CDR3 nucleotide sequence: TGTGCCTGGAGGAATAAGGGGGCAACAGATACGCAGTATTTT.

The sample holds a few counts of this clone. The chain is built from TRBV7-2 and TRBJ2-2; D gene uncertain. The CDR3 is 14 amino acids. Trimming stripped 2 bases from V and 0 bases from J, with 4 bases between. Per the germline V gene, CDR1 is SGHTA and CDR2 is FQGNSA. CDR3 coding DNA: TGTGCCAGCAGCTTACAGACGAACACCGGGGAGCTGTTTTTT. This translates into CASSLQTNTGELFF.

The rearrangement joins TRBV6-6 to TRBJ2-3; D might be TRBD1 (6 bases). Trimming cost V 7 bases and J 4 bases, with 18 bases left between them. Germline V lookup: CDR1 MNHNY, CDR2 SVGAGI (reference sequence). The CDR3 runs 15 residues. This CDR3 is CASKQGTKTPDTQYF. CDR3 DNA: TGTGCCAGCAAACAGGGAACTAAAACTCCAGATACGCAGTATTTT.

The chain joins TRBV6-7 to TRBJ2-7; the match to TRBD1 covers 7 bases. TRBV6-7 is placed among ORFs of uncertain function. V was pared by 6 bases and J by 2 bases, with 10 bases of the junction left unmatched. The CDR3 loop spans 15 amino acids. The CDR3 region has the DNA TGTGCCAGCAGCACCCGCGGCCAGGGGGCCTACGAGCAGTACTTC. Translated, it gives CASSTRGQGAYEQYF.

Here the CDR3 reads CASSGLNRGEETQYF. In nucleotides, the CDR3 is TGTGCCAGCAGTGGCCTTAACAGGGGGGAGGAGACCCAGTACTTC. The chain employs TRBV6-6 and TRBJ2-5; 8 bases are shared with TRBD1. Germline V gene sequence: CDR1 MNHNY, CDR2 SVGAGI (reference sequence). With 5 bases clipped from V and 5 bases from J, the junction kept 10 bases outside the gene matches. The CDR3 runs to 15 residues.

This sequence joins TRBV11-3 and TRBJ2-3; no clear D. V was clipped by 4 bases and J by 2 bases, with 10 bases between them. The CDR3 is 14 residues long. Germline V gene sequence: CDR1 SGHNT, CDR2 YENEEA. CDR3 amino acids: CASSSLTNTDTQYF. The CDR3 nucleotides read TGTGCCAGCAGCTCTCTGACCAACACAGATACGCAGTATTTT.

V is TRBV14 and J is TRBJ2-7; unclear D gene. Per the germline V gene, CDR1 is SGHDN and CDR2 is FVKESK. The CDR3 runs 12 residues. V lost 1 base and J 6 bases, leaving 7 bases between the germline ends. The chain's CDR3 is CASSQGWLEQYF. The CDR3 DNA reads TGTGCCAGCAGCCAAGGCTGGCTCGAGCAGTACTTC. Drawing the rest from reference TRBV14 and TRBJ2-7, the complete variable domain is EAGVTQFPSHSVIEKGQTVTLRCDPISGHDNLYWYRRVMGKEIKFLLHFVKESKQDESGMPNNRFLAERTGGTYSTLKVQPAELEDSGVYFCASSQGWLEQYFGPGTRLTVT.

In its sample, this clone was seen many times. DNA of the CDR3: TGTGCCAGTGCCCAAACTAGCGGCGTCTACAATGAGCAGTTCTTC. It yields the protein CASAQTSGVYNEQFF. The J gene is TRBJ2-1, the V gene TRBV19, with TRBD2 matching over 8 bases. Looked up from germline, CDR1 is LNHDA and CDR2 is SQIVND (reference sequence). The CDR3 length is 15 residues. The V and J ends lost 8 bases and 3 bases, in that order; junction bases with no gene match: 9.

The chain combines TRBV7-2 with TRBJ1-6; D uncertain. V was shortened by 5 bases and J by 9 bases, with 17 bases between the two germline ends. CDR1 SGHTA and CDR2 FQGNSA come from the germline V gene. CDR3 length: 15 amino acids. DNA of the CDR3: TGTGCCAGCAGCCCTAGTCGAGGGATGGGTTCACCCCTCCACTTT. It translates to CASSPSRGMGSPLHF.